This section outlines one TCR beta chain sequence together with its context. The data were obtained in a study of T cell responses to AZD1222 COVID-19 vaccine. Clones were sequenced by immunoSEQ multiplex PCR, and TCRdb holds only the in-frame ones, with some missing. Of 150,000 or so clones detected, 80% to 85% appear once; the ten largest clones hold about 4%. Trimming shortened V by 0 bases and J by 0 bases, and 10 bases separated the two germline ends. CDR1 and CDR2 from the germline V gene are SGHRS and YFSETQ. This CDR3 contains 16 residues. The clonotype comes from an adult in good health. The chain combines TRBV5-1 with TRBJ1-5; D ambiguous. Material: peripheral blood, obtained on day 0 of MenACWY control vaccination. The CDR3 here is CASSLVRRYSNQPQHF. CDR3 sequence (DNA): TGCGCCAGCAGCTTGGTGCGCCGTTATAGCAATCAGCCCCAGCATTTT. Together with reference TRBV5-1 and TRBJ1-5, the CDR3 gives the full variable domain: KAGVTQTPRYLIKTRGQQVTLSCSPISGHRSVSWYQQTPGQGLQFLFEYFSETQRNKGNFPGRFSGRQFSNSRSEMNVSTLELGDSALYLCASSLVRRYSNQPQHFGDGTRLSIL.